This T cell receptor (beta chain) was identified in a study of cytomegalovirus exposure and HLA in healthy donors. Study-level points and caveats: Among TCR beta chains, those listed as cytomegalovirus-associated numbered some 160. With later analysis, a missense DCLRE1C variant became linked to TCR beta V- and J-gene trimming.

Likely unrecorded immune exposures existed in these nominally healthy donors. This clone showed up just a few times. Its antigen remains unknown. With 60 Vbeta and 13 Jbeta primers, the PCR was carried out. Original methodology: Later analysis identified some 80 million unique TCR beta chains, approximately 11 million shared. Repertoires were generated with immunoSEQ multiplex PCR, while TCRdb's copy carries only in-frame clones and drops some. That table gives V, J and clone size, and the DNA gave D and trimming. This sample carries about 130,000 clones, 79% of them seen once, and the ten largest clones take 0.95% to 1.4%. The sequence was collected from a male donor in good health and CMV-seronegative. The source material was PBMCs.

This CDR3 reads CASSPRVGGITEAFF. Written as DNA, the CDR3 is TGTGCCAGCAGCCCCCGAGTAGGGGGAATAACTGAAGCTTTCTTT. The rearrangement joins TRBV7-2 to TRBJ1-1, with D perhaps matching TRBD1 (6 bases). The ends were cut back, 5 bases at V and 5 bases at J, with 18 bases in the middle. CDR1 and CDR2 (germline): SGHTA, FQGNSA. The CDR3 consists of 15 residues.